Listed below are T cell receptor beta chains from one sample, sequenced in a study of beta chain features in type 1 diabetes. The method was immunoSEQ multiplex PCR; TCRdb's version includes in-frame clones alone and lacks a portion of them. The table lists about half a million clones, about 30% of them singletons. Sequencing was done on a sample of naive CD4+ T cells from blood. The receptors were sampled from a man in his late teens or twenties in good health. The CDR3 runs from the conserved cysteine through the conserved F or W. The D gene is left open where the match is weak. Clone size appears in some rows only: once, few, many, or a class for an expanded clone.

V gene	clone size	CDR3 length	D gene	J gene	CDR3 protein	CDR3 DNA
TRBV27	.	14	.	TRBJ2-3	CASSLTRSTDTQYF	TGTGCCAGCAGCTTGACAAGGAGCACAGATACGCAGTATTTT
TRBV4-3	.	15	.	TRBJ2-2	CASSQELVITGELFF	TGCGCCAGCAGCCAAGAATTAGTTATCACCGGGGAGCTGTTTTTT
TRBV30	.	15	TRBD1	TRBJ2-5	CAWNPGGQIQETQYF	TGTGCCTGGAATCCTGGGGGACAGATTCAAGAGACCCAGTACTTC
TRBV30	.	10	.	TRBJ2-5	CAWSPQTQYF	TGTGCCTGGAGTCCACAGACCCAGTACTTC
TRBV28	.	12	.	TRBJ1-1	CASSQIPGSPFF	TGTGCCAGCAGTCAGATACCCGGTTCGCCTTTCTTT
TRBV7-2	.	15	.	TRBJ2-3	CASSPWGASTDTQYF	TGTGCCAGCAGCCCCTGGGGGGCGAGCACAGATACGCAGTATTTT
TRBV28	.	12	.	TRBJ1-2	CASSLGVYGYTF	TGTGCCAGCAGTCTCGGGGTCTATGGCTACACCTTC
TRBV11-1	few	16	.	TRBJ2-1	CASSHQRVLAYNEQFF	TGTGCCAGCAGCCACCAAAGGGTCTTAGCCTACAATGAGCAGTTCTTC
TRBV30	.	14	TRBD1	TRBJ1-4	CAWSPGTGNEKLFF	TGTGCCTGGAGCCCCGGGACAGGGAATGAAAAACTGTTTTTT
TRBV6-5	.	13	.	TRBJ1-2	CASSYERDYGYTF	TGTGCCAGCAGTTACGAACGGGACTATGGCTACACCTTC
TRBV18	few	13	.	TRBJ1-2	CASSPGRIGGYTF	TGTGCCAGCTCACCTGGACGGATTGGTGGCTACACCTTC
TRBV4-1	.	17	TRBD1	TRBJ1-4	CASSQDWDRAPNEKLFF	TGCGCCAGCAGCCAAGATTGGGACAGGGCCCCAAATGAAAAACTGTTTTTT
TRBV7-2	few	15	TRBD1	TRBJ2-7	CASSLVGTGNYEQYF	TGTGCCAGCAGCTTGGTCGGGACAGGAAACTACGAGCAGTACTTC
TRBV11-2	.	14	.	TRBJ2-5	CASSLVSTGETQYF	TGTGCCAGCAGCTTAGTTAGTACCGGAGAGACCCAGTACTTC
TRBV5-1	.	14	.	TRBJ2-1	CASSLDREDNEQFF	TGCGCCAGCAGCTTGGACAGGGAAGACAATGAGCAGTTCTTC
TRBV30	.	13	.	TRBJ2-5	CAWSVRAGIGQYF	TGTGCCTGGAGTGTAAGGGCAGGGATAGGGCAGTACTTC
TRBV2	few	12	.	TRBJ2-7	CASRVGLYEQYF	TGTGCCAGCAGGGTAGGACTGTACGAGCAGTACTTC
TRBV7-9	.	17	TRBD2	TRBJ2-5	CASSAPPASGFQETQYF	TGTGCCAGCAGCGCCCCACCGGCTAGCGGGTTCCAAGAGACCCAGTACTTC
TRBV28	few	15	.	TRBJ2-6	CASSFGGSGANVLTF	TGTGCCAGCAGTTTTGGAGGCTCTGGGGCCAACGTCCTGACTTTC
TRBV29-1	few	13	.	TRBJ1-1	CSAQQATAAEAFF	TGCAGCGCCCAACAGGCAACAGCGGCTGAAGCTTTCTTT
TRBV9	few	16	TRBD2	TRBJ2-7	CASSKSGLAGGSEQYF	TGTGCCAGCAGCAAATCGGGACTAGCGGGAGGTTCCGAGCAGTACTTC
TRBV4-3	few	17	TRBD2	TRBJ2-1	CASSLGTSGTPYNEQFF	TGCGCCAGCAGCCTCGGGACTAGCGGGACCCCCTACAATGAGCAGTTCTTC
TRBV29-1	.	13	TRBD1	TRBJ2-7	CSVEIGTGVEQYF	TGCAGCGTTGAGATTGGGACAGGGGTCGAGCAGTACTTC
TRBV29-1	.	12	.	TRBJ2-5	CSVAPGDQTQYF	TGCAGCGTGGCCCCGGGGGACCAGACCCAGTACTTC
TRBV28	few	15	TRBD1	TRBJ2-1	CASSDRDRVYNEQFF	TGTGCCAGCAGTGACCGGGACAGGGTCTACAATGAGCAGTTCTTC
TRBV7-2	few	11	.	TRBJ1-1	CASSFSHEAFF	TGTGCCAGCAGCTTCAGTCATGAAGCTTTCTTT
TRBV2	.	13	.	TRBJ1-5	CASSEYADQPQHF	TGTGCCAGCAGTGAATACGCGGATCAGCCCCAGCATTTT
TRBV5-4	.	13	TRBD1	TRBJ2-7	CASGRPGGYEQYF	TGTGCCAGCGGTCGCCCAGGGGGCTACGAGCAGTACTTC
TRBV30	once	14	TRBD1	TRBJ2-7	CAWSLLTGSYEQYF	TGTGCCTGGAGTCTCCTGACAGGGTCCTACGAGCAGTACTTC
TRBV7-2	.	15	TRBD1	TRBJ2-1	CASSPHRGPYNEQFF	TGTGCCAGCAGCCCCCACAGGGGACCATACAATGAGCAGTTCTTC
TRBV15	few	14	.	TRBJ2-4	CATSRDFQLNIQYF	TGTGCCACCAGCAGAGATTTTCAGTTAAACATTCAGTACTTC
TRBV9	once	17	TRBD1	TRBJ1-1	CASSVGTGFEKETEAFF	TGTGCCAGCAGCGTCGGGACAGGGTTCGAGAAAGAAACTGAAGCTTTCTTT
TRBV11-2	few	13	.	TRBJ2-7	CASSYTGTDEQYF	TGTGCCAGCAGCTATACGGGGACCGACGAGCAGTACTTC
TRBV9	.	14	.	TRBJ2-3	CASSVDSLRDTQYF	TGTGCCAGCAGCGTAGACAGTCTGCGGGATACGCAGTATTTT
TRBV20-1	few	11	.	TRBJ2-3	CSAGVPDTQYF	TGCAGTGCTGGCGTCCCAGATACGCAGTATTTT
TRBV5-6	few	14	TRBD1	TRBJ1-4	CASSLPGGSEKLFF	TGTGCCAGCAGCTTACCAGGGGGAAGTGAAAAACTGTTTTTT
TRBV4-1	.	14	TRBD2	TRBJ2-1	CASRGLAGAAEQFF	TGCGCCAGCAGAGGACTAGCGGGAGCGGCTGAGCAGTTCTTC
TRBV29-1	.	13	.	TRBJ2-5	CSVVVSGKETQYF	TGCAGCGTTGTGGTTAGCGGCAAAGAGACCCAGTACTTC
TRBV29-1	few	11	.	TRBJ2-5	CSAAGPGAQYF	TGCAGCGCTGCGGGACCGGGGGCCCAGTACTTC